This T cell receptor (beta chain) was recovered during a study of T cells in localized non-small cell lung cancer. Clones were sequenced by immunoSEQ multiplex PCR, and TCRdb holds only the in-frame ones, with some missing. The repertoire holds approximately 33,000 clones, with around 90% as singletons. CDR3 length equals 16 residues. The input for sequencing was peripheral blood, taken before any cancer treatment. The V call is TRBV21-1, the J call TRBJ2-7; whether TRBD2, the table's D call, matches the DNA was not checked. TRBV21-1 is deemed a pseudogene. This TCR derives from a woman aged 35 to 70 with stage I lung adenocarcinoma. The CDR3, as DNA: TGTGCCAGCCGCGAGACGTGTGCGGGGGAATTTGACGAGCAGTACTTC. Residues: CASRETCAGEFDEQYF.